These 18 T cell receptor beta chains were all obtained from the same sample, sequenced in a study of cytomegalovirus exposure and HLA in healthy donors. The PCR had 60 Vbeta and 13 Jbeta primers. Repertoires were generated with immunoSEQ multiplex PCR, while TCRdb's copy carries only in-frame clones and drops some. The table shows about 170,000 clones, with roughly 71% occurring only once. Sequencing was done on a sample of PBMCs. The receptors come from a girl between 5 and 17 years old in good health and CMV-seronegative.

This clone was seen more than once but under ten times. The chain has TRBV30 and TRBJ1-4; TRBD1 is a possible D gene (5 bases). This CDR3 is 13 amino acids long. Germline V gives CDR1 GTSNPN, CDR2 SVGIG (reference sequence). The CDR3 loop is CAATGLSNEKLFF. The CDR3, as DNA: TGTGCAGCAACAGGCTTATCTAATGAAAAACTGTTTTTT. Drawing the rest from reference TRBV30 and TRBJ1-4, the complete variable domain is SQTIHQWPATLVQPVGSPLSLECTVEGTSNPNLYWYRQAAGRGLQLLFYSVGIGQISSEVPQNLSASRPQDRQFILSSKKLLLSDSGFYLCAATGLSNEKLFFGSGTQLSVL.

The chain combines TRBV5-6 with TRBJ2-7; no clear D. This CDR3 contains 12 residues. Germline V CDR1 and CDR2: SGHDT, YYEEEE. Trimming removed 5 bases at V and 2 bases at J, with 8 bases between. CDR3 residues: CASSRRPYEQYF. As DNA, the CDR3 is TGTGCCAGCAGTCGGCGGCCCTACGAGCAGTACTTC. The entire variable domain, with the rest obtained from reference TRBV5-6 and TRBJ2-7, is as follows: DAGVTQSPTHLIKTRGQQVTLRCSPKSGHDTVSWYQQALGQGPQFIFQYYEEEERQRGNFPDRFSGHQFPNYSSELNVNALLLGDSALYLCASSRRPYEQYFGPGTRLTVT.

This rearrangement joins TRBV10-3 to TRBJ1-2; no reliable D call. Trimming took 6 bases from V and 4 from J, leaving 12 bases between them. Germline CDR1 is ENHRY and CDR2 is SYGVKD. This CDR3 contains 13 residues. CDR3 amino acids: CAISAERGYGYTF. The CDR3 nucleotides are TGTGCCATCAGCGCGGAGAGAGGCTATGGCTACACCTTC.

The chain links TRBV19 to TRBJ2-5; D not resolved. Trimming took off 6 bases at V and 4 bases at J, with 15 bases between the two ends. Germline loops: CDR1 LNHDA, CDR2 SQIVND (reference sequence). The CDR3 contains 14 residues. CDR3 loop: CASRDSRIGETQYF. CDR3 in DNA: TGTGCCAGTAGAGACTCTAGAATTGGAGAGACCCAGTACTTC.

The V and J genes are TRBV7-2 and TRBJ1-3, with D hard to call. Germline-derived CDR1 and CDR2 are SGHTA and FQGNSA. This CDR3 has 15 amino acids. Trimming pared 5 bases from V and 4 bases from J, leaving 15 bases between. The CDR3 coding sequence is TGTGCCAGCAGCCGCCCACGGGGAGTCGGAAACACCATATATTTT. Translating gives CASSRPRGVGNTIYF.

A few counts support this clone. The rearrangement joins TRBV9 to TRBJ1-2, with a possible D match to TRBD1 (5 bases). The CDR3 is made up of 15 amino acids. Germline values: CDR1 SGDLS, CDR2 YYNGEE. Trimming removed 0 bases from V and 2 bases from J, with 11 bases in between. For the CDR3, the DNA is TGTGCCAGCAGCGTAGGGGGGGTGGCCAACTATGGCTACACCTTC. The encoded protein is CASSVGGVANYGYTF. The full variable domain, in which reference TRBV9 and TRBJ1-2 provide the parts outside the CDR3, is DSGVTQTPKHLITATGQRVTLRCSPRSGDLSVYWYQQSLDQGLQFLIQYYNGEERAKGNILERFSAQQFPDLHSELNLSSLELGDSALYFCASSVGGVANYGYTFGSGTRLTVV.

This clone was observed once. The chain combines TRBV27 with TRBJ1-1; TRBD1 is a possible D gene (6 bases). CDR3 size: 14 residues. V was shortened by 7 bases and J by 1 base, with 13 bases between the two germline ends. The V gene's germline CDR1 is MNHEY and CDR2 SMNVEV (reference sequence). CDR3 region: CASNARGRNTEAFF. The CDR3 DNA follows: TGTGCCAGCAACGCCAGGGGAAGGAACACTGAAGCTTTCTTT.

The count of this clone is one. The chain carries TRBV9 and TRBJ2-3; 9 bases agree with TRBD2. The germline V gene encodes CDR1 SGDLS and CDR2 YYNGEE. This CDR3 contains 15 residues. Germline trimming cut 3 bases from V and 1 base from J; bases unmatched to any gene: 3. CDR3 sequence (DNA): TGTGCCAGCAGCGCCTCTAGCGGGGGCACAGATACGCAGTATTTT. Translated: CASSASSGGTDTQYF.

A word on this clone: The junction departs from germline at one end; a sequencing error may be responsible. The genes are TRBV6-5 and TRBJ2-7; TRBD1 is a possible D gene (6 bases). Germline CDR1 reads MNHEY; CDR2 reads SVGAGI. CDR3 length: 12 amino acids. DNA for the CDR3: TGTGCCAGCAGTCTCCACAGGGTCGGGTGGTTTTTC. Translated: CASSLHRVGWFF.

CDR3 loop: CASSFHGEGLPSYEQYF. The CDR3, as DNA: TGTGCCAGCAGCTTCCACGGGGAAGGCCTCCCTTCCTACGAGCAGTACTTC. The rearrangement links TRBV5-6 to TRBJ2-7; a possible D gene is TRBD2 (5 bases). Trimming shortened V by 2 bases and J by 1 base, and 19 bases separated the two germline ends. Germline lookup yields CDR1 SGHDT and CDR2 YYEEEE. This CDR3 is built from 17 residues. Filled out from reference TRBV5-6 and TRBJ2-7, the complete variable domain reads DAGVTQSPTHLIKTRGQQVTLRCSPKSGHDTVSWYQQALGQGPQFIFQYYEEEERQRGNFPDRFSGHQFPNYSSELNVNALLLGDSALYLCASSFHGEGLPSYEQYFGPGTRLTVT.

The V gene is TRBV13, the J gene TRBJ1-2, with unresolved D. CDR1 is PRHDT and CDR2 is FYEKMQ in the germline V gene (reference sequence). V was cut by 1 base and J by 3 bases, with 12 bases left in between. This CDR3 comprises 15 residues. CDR3 coding DNA: TGTGCCAGCAGCTTAGTTCGGGAGGAGCACTATGGCTACACCTTC. This sequence encodes CASSLVREEHYGYTF.

CDR3 nucleotides: TGTGCCAGCAGTTATCAGGGGGCTAGCACCGGGGAGCTGTTTTTT. Protein sequence: CASSYQGASTGELFF. V is TRBV6-5 and J is TRBJ2-2; 8 nucleotides agree with TRBD1. This CDR3 contains 15 residues. Germline trimming cut 3 bases from V and 4 bases from J; bases unmatched to any gene: 4. Germline-derived CDR1 and CDR2 are MNHEY and SVGAGI.

The chain employs TRBV6-5 and TRBJ2-3; 7 nucleotides agree with TRBD1. Germline CDR1 reads MNHEY; CDR2 reads SVGAGI. The CDR3 runs to 14 residues. After removal of 6 bases from V and 4 bases from J, the junction contained 7 bases not matched to a gene. For the CDR3, the DNA is TGTGCCAGCAGCCCTAGACAGGGCGCAGATACGCAGTATTTT. Amino acids: CASSPRQGADTQYF.

The rearrangement links TRBV7-6 to TRBJ1-3; TRBD1 is a possible D gene (5 bases). Looked up from germline, CDR1 is SGHVS and CDR2 is FNYEAQ. The V and J ends lost 5 bases and 0 bases respectively, with 14 bases between them. This CDR3 contains 16 residues. CDR3 in DNA: TGTGCCAGCAGCCCATCGCCGGGGGGCTCTGGAAACACCATATATTTT. Amino acid sequence: CASSPSPGGSGNTIYF.

The gene calls are TRBV25-1 and TRBJ1-1, with TRBD1 matching 7 bases. The V gene end was trimmed by 6 bases and the J gene end by 0 bases; junction bases not matched to a gene: 7. The CDR3 runs to 15 residues. Germline CDR1 MGHDK, CDR2 SYGVNS. The CDR3: CASSELGTVNTEAFF. CDR3 coding DNA: TGTGCCAGCAGCGAGCTCGGGACAGTGAACACTGAAGCTTTCTTT.

This chain uses TRBV6-4 with TRBJ2-2; maybe TRBD1 (5 bases). The V gene lost 6 bases and the J gene lost 1 base, with 9 bases spanning the gap. CDR3 size: 14 residues. Germline V CDR1 and CDR2: MRHNA, SNTAGT. This chain's CDR3 is CASRDTGNTGELFF. The CDR3 nucleotides are TGTGCCAGCAGGGATACAGGGAACACCGGGGAGCTGTTTTTT.

V usage is TRBV5-4 and J usage is TRBJ2-5, with 7 positions matching TRBD2. The V gene's germline CDR1 is SGHNT and CDR2 YYREEE (reference sequence). With 4 bases clipped from V and 0 bases from J, the junction kept 9 bases outside the gene matches. This CDR3 spans 16 amino acids. The CDR3 spells CASSRPAGVNQETQYF. The CDR3 nucleotides are TGTGCCAGCAGCCGCCCGGCGGGGGTGAACCAAGAGACCCAGTACTTC.

The chain recombines TRBV7-3 with TRBJ1-1, with D hard to call. V was cut by 1 base and J by 3 bases, with 6 bases left in between. Germline-derived CDR1 and CDR2 are SGHTA and FQGTGA. The CDR3 extends over 13 amino acids. CDR3 protein: CASSLSGDTEAFF. CDR3 in DNA: TGTGCCAGCAGCTTAAGCGGGGACACTGAAGCTTTCTTT.